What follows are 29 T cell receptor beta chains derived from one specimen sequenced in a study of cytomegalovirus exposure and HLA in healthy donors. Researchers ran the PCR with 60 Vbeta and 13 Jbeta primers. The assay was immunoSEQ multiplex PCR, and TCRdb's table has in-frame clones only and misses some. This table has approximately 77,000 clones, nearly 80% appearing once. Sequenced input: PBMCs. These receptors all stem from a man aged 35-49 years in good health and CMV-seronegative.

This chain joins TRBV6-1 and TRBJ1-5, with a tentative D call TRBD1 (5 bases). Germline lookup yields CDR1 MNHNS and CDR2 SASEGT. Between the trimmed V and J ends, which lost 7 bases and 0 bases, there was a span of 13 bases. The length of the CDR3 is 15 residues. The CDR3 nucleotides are TGTGCCAGCAAGGGGCAGAGTTATAGCAATCAGCCCCAGCATTTT. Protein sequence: CASKGQSYSNQPQHF.

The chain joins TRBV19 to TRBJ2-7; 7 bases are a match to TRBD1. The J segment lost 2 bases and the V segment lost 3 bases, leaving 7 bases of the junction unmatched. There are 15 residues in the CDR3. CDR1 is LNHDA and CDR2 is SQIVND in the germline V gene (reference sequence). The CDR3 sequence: CASSIQTGNPYEQYF. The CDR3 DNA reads TGTGCCAGTAGTATTCAGACAGGGAACCCCTACGAGCAGTACTTC.

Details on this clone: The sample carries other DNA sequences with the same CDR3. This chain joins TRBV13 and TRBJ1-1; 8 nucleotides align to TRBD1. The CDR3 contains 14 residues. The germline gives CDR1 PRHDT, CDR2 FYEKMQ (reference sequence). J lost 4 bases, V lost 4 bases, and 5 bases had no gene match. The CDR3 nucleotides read TGTGCCAGCAGCTCGGACAGGGCCAGCACTGAAGCTTTCTTT. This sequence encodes CASSSDRASTEAFF.

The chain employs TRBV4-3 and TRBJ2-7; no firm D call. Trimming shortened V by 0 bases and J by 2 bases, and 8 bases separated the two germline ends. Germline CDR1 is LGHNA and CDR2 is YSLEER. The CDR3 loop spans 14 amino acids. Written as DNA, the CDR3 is TGCGCCAGCAGCCAAGATGCCAGAACCTACGAGCAGTACTTC. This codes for CASSQDARTYEQYF.

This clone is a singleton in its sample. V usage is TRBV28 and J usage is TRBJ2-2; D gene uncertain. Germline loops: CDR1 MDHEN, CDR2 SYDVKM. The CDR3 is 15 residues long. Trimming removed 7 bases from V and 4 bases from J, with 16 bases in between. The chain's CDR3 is CASTIRSAGTGELFF. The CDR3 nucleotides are TGTGCCAGCACCATTCGTAGTGCAGGCACCGGGGAGCTGTTTTTT.

The CDR3 protein is CASSEISGTYEQYF. CDR3 bases: TGTGCCAGCAGTGAAATTAGCGGGACTTACGAGCAGTACTTC. The chain is built from TRBV2 and TRBJ2-7, with 8 nucleotides matching TRBD2. Trimming at V came to 2 bases and at J to 4 bases, leaving 4 bases not matched to a gene. Germline V CDR1 and CDR2: SNHLY, FYNNEI. The CDR3 spans 14 residues. The complete variable domain, with remaining parts taken from reference TRBV2 and TRBJ2-7, reads EPEVTQTPSHQVTQMGQEVILRCVPISNHLYFYWYRQILGQKVEFLVSFYNNEISEKSEIFDDQFSVERPDGSNFTLKIRSTKLEDSAMYFCASSEISGTYEQYFGPGTRLTVT.

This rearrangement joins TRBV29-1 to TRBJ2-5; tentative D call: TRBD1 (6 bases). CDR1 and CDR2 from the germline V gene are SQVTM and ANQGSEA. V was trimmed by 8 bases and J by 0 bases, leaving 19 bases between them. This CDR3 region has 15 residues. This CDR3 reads CSIIRTALYQETQYF. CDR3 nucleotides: TGCAGCATAATAAGGACAGCCCTGTACCAAGAGACCCAGTACTTC.

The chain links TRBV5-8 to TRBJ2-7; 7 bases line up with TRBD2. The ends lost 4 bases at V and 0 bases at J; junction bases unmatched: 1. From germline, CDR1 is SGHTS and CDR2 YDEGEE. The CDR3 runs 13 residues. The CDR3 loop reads CASSSGTSYEQYF. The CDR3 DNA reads TGTGCCAGCAGCAGCGGGACCTCCTACGAGCAGTACTTC.

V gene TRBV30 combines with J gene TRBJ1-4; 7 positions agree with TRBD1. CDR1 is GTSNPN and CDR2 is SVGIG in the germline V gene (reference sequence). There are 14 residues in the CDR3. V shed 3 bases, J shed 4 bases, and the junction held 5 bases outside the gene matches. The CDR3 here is CAWSRGTDNEKLFF. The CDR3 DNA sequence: TGTGCCTGGAGCAGAGGGACAGATAATGAAAAACTGTTTTTT.

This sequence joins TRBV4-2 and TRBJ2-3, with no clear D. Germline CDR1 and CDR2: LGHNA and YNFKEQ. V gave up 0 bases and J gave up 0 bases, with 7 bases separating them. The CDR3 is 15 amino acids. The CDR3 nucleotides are TGTGCCAGCAGCCAAGATCACTACAGCACAGATACGCAGTATTTT. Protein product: CASSQDHYSTDTQYF.

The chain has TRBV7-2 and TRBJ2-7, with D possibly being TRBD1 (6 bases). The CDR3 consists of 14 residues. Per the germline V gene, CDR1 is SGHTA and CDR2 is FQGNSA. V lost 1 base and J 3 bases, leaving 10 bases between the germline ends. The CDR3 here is CASSLVPGVYEQYF. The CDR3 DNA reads TGTGCCAGCAGCTTAGTACCAGGGGTCTACGAGCAGTACTTC. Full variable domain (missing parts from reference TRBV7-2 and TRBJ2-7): GAGVSQSPSNKVTEKGKDVELRCDPISGHTALYWYRQSLGQGLEFLIYFQGNSAPDKSGLPSDRFSAERTGGSVSTLTIQRTQQEDSAVYLCASSLVPGVYEQYFGPGTRLTVT.

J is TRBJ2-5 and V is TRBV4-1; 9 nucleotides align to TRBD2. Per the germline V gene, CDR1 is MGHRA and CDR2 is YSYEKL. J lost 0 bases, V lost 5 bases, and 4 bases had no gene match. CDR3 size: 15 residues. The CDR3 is CASSNGLANQETQYF. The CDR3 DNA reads TGCGCCAGCAGCAACGGACTAGCGAACCAAGAGACCCAGTACTTC.

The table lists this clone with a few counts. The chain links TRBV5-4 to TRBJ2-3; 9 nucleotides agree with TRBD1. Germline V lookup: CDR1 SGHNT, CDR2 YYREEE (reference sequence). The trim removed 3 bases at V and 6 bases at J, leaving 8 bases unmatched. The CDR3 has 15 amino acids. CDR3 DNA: TGTGCCAGCAGCTCAGGGACAGGGTTACGCGATACGCAGTATTTT. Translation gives CASSSGTGLRDTQYF.

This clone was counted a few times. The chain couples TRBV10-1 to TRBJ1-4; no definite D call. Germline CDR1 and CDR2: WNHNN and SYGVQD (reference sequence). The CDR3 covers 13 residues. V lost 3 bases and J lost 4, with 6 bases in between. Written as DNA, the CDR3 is TGCGCCAGCAGTGACCCGTTTAATGAAAAACTGTTTTTT. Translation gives CASSDPFNEKLFF.

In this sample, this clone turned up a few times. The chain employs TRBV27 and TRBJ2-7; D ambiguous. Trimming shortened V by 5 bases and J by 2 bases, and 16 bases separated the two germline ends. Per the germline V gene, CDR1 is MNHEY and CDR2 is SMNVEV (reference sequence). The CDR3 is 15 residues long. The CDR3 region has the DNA TGTGCCAGCAGTATCTTTCATATGGCACCCTACGAGCAGTACTTC. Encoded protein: CASSIFHMAPYEQYF.

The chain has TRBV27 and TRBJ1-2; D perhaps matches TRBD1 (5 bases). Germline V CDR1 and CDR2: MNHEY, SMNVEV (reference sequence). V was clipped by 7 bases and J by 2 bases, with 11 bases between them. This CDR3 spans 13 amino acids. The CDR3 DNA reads TGTGCCAGCATGGGGGGAACGAACTATGGCTACACCTTC. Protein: CASMGGTNYGYTF.

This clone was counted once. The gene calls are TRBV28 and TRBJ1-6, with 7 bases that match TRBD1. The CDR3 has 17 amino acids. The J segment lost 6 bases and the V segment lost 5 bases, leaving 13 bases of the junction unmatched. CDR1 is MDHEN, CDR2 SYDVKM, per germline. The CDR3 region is CASSPQQGQLGNSPLHF. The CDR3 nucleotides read TGTGCCAGCAGTCCACAACAGGGGCAGCTGGGTAATTCACCCCTCCACTTT.

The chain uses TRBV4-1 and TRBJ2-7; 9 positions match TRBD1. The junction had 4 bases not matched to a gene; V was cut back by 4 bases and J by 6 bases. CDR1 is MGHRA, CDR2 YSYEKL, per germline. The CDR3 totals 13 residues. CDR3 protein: CASSPDRGPEQYF. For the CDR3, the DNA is TGCGCCAGCAGCCCGGACAGGGGCCCCGAGCAGTACTTC.

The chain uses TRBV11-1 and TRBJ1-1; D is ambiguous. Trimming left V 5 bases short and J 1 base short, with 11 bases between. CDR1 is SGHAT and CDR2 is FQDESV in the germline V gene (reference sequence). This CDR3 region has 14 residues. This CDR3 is CASSLNLANTEAFF. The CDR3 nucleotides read TGTGCCAGCAGCCTTAATCTAGCGAACACTGAAGCTTTCTTT.

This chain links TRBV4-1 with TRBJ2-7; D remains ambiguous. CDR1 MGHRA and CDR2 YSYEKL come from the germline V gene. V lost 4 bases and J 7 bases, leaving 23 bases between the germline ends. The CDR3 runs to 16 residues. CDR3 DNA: TGCGCCAGCAGCCTCCAAGTGGCAGGTGGTGTAGGTGAGCAGTACTTC. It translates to CASSLQVAGGVGEQYF.

For the CDR3, the DNA is TGTGCCAGCAGCTTCGGACAGACGAACACTGAAGCTTTCTTT. It codes for CASSFGQTNTEAFF. The chain carries TRBV11-2 and TRBJ1-1; tentative D call: TRBD1 (6 bases). Trimming removed 3 bases at V and 1 base at J, with 9 bases between. There are 14 residues in the CDR3. Looked up from germline, CDR1 is SGHAT and CDR2 is FQNNGV.

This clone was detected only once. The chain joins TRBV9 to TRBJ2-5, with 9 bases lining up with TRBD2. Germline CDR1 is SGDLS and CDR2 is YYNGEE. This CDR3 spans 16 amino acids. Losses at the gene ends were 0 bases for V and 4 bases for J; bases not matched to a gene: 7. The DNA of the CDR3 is TGTGCCAGCAGCGTAGGGCGGGAGGGCCCTCTAGAGACCCAGTACTTC. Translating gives CASSVGREGPLETQYF.

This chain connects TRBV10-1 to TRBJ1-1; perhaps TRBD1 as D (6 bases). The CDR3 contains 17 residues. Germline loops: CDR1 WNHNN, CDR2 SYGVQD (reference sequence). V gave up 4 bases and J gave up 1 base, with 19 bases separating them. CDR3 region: CASSVPPPGHSNTEAFF. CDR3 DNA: TGCGCCAGCAGTGTCCCTCCCCCGGGACACTCGAACACTGAAGCTTTCTTT.

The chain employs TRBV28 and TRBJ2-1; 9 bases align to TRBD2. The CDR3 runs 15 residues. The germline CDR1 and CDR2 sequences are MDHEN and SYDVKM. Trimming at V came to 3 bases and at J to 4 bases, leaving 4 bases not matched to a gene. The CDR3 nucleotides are TGTGCCAGCAGTTTCGGGCGGGGGGGTTACAATGAGCAGTTCTTC. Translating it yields CASSFGRGGYNEQFF.

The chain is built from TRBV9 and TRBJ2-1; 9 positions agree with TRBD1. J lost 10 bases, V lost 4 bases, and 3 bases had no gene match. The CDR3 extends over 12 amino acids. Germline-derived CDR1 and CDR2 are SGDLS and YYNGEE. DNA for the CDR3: TGTGCCAGCAGCCGGGACAGGGTAGAGCAGTTCTTC. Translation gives CASSRDRVEQFF.

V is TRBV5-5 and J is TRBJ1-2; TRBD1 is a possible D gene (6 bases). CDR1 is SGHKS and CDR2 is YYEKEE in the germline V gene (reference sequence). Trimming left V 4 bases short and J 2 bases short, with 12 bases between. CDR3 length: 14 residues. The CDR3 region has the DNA TGTGCCAGCAGCCCGTGGGACATCAACTATGGCTACACCTTC. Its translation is CASSPWDINYGYTF.

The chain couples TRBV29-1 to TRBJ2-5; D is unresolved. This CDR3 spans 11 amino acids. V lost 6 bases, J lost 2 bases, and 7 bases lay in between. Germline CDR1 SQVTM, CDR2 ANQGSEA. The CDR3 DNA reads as TGCAGCGTACCGGGTCAAGAGACCCAGTACTTC. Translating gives CSVPGQETQYF.

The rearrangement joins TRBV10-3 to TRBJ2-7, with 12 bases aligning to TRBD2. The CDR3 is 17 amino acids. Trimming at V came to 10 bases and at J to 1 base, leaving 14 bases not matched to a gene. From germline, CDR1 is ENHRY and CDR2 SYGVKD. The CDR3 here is CATLGTSGLSGSYEQYF. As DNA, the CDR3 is TGTGCCACATTAGGGACTAGCGGGTTGAGTGGGTCCTACGAGCAGTACTTC.

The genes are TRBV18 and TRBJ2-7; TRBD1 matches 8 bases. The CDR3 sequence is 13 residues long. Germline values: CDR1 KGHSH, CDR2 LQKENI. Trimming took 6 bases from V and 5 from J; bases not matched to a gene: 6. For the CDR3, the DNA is TGTGCCAGCTCCTTGGACAGGGTAAACGAGCAGTACTTC. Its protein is CASSLDRVNEQYF.